This TCR beta chain was recovered during a study of technical replicates of blood from a handful of donors. The V gene lost 3 bases and the J gene lost 2 bases, with 15 bases spanning the gap. The CDR3 totals 15 residues. Germline assignment: CDR1 SGDLS and CDR2 YYNGEE. Method: immunoSEQ multiplex PCR; TCRdb's copy keeps in-frame clones and lacks some. There are some 62,000 clones in the sample; around 87% occur only once, and 5.2% lies in the top ten. The chain joins TRBV9 to TRBJ2-7; perhaps TRBD1 as D (5 bases). The sample comprised PBMCs. The receptor was isolated from a human donor in good health. Some clones in this sample may be carry-over from other donors' samples. The CDR3 sequence is CASSARVGDAYEQYF. CDR3 nucleotides: TGTGCCAGCAGCGCTAGGGTAGGGGATGCCTACGAGCAGTACTTC.